A single sample is the source of the 5 T cell receptor beta chains below, sequenced in a study of PD-1 blockade in classical Hodgkin lymphoma. The method was immunoSEQ multiplex PCR; TCRdb's version includes in-frame clones alone and lacks a portion of them. The profile shows about 24,000 clones, about 90% of them singletons. The time point is: newly diagnosed, previously untreated cHL patient sample. Negative magnetic selection isolated CD4+ T cells from thawed PBMCs. Specimen: CD4+ T cells from blood. These receptors all stem from a human donor with classical Hodgkin lymphoma.

The chain combines TRBV5-4 with TRBJ1-2; no reliable D call. CDR1 SGHNT and CDR2 YYREEE come from the germline V gene (reference sequence). V was cut by 3 bases and J by 8 bases, with 14 bases left in between. This CDR3 spans 13 amino acids. CDR3 coding DNA: TGTGCCAGCAGCTCGAGGACCGAGGTGGGCTACACCTTC. Translated, it gives CASSSRTEVGYTF.

J is TRBJ1-6 and V is TRBV4-3; D not resolved. V was clipped by 0 bases and J by 7 bases, with 10 bases between them. Germline V gives CDR1 LGHNA, CDR2 YSLEER. The CDR3 contains 15 residues. The CDR3 DNA is TGCGCCAGCAGCCAAGATAGGAGTTTCAATTCACCCCTCCACTTT. Translated, it gives CASSQDRSFNSPLHF.

A note on this clone: The sample holds other DNA sequences that translate to the same CDR3. The CDR3 reads CAISESRQAGNTIYF. Written as DNA, the CDR3 is TGTGCCATCAGTGAGTCTAGACAGGCTGGAAACACCATATATTTT. This chain joins TRBV10-3 and TRBJ1-3; possible D gene TRBD1, 6 bases. The CDR3 totals 15 residues. V lost 0 bases and J 2 bases, leaving 8 bases between the germline ends. CDR1 ENHRY and CDR2 SYGVKD come from the germline V gene.

The chain carries TRBV5-6 and TRBJ2-7, with D uncertain. CDR1 and CDR2 from the germline V gene are SGHDT and YYEEEE. With 2 bases removed from V and 0 bases from J, the gap between germline ends came to 9 bases. The CDR3 spans 14 residues. DNA of the CDR3: TGTGCCAGCAGCTTCGATAGGTTCTCCTACGAGCAGTACTTC. This sequence encodes CASSFDRFSYEQYF. Complete variable domain (other parts from reference TRBV5-6 and TRBJ2-7): DAGVTQSPTHLIKTRGQQVTLRCSPKSGHDTVSWYQQALGQGPQFIFQYYEEEERQRGNFPDRFSGHQFPNYSSELNVNALLLGDSALYLCASSFDRFSYEQYFGPGTRLTVT.

The CDR3 here is CASGDRGSDGYTF. The CDR3 coding sequence is TGTGCCAGTGGAGACAGGGGATCTGATGGCTACACCTTC. The rearrangement links TRBV28 to TRBJ1-2, with 8 bases matching TRBD1. CDR1 MDHEN and CDR2 SYDVKM come from the germline V gene. V gave up 9 bases and J gave up 6 bases; unmatched junction bases: 9. The CDR3 runs to 13 residues.